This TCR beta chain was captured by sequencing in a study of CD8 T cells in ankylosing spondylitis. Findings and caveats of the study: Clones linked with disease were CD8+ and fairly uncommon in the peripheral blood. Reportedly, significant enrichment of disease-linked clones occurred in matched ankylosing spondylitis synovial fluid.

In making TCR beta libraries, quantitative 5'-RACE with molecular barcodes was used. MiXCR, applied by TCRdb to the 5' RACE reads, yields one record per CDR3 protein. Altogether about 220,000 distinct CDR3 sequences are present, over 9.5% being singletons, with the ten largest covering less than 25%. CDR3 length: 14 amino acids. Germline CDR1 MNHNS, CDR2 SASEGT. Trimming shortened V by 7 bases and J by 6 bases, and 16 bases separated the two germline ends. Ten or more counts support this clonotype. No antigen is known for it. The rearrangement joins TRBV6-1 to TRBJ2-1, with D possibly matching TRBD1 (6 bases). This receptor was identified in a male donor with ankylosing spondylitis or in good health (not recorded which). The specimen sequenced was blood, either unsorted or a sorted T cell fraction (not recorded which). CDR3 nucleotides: TGTGCCAGCACCGACTGGGCAGGGGCCAATGAGCAGTTCTTC. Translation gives CASTDWAGANEQFF.